The T cell receptor beta chain described here comes from a study of blood T cell repertoires in COVID-19. For the study at large: COVID-19 samples from acute and convalescent phases originated in the United States, Italy and Spain.

This CDR3 has 16 residues. Germline V CDR1 and CDR2: SGHRS, YFSETQ. Unmatched junction bases numbered 13, after V lost 7 bases and J lost 8 bases. Sequenced by immunoSEQ multiplex PCR; TCRdb stores in-frame clones only, minus some. Of around 76,000 clones detected, approximately 84% appear once; the ten largest clones hold more than 10%. Seattle cases were enrolled at active infection and followed longitudinally. Sequencing used peripheral blood. The source is a man aged 50-60 years with COVID-19, enrolled during active disease. The chain recombines TRBV5-1 with TRBJ1-4; TRBD1 agrees at 11 bases. The CDR3, as DNA: TGCGCCAGCCGGCAAGGCTCCGGGACAGGGGGAGAAAAACTGTTTTTT. Its protein product is CASRQGSGTGGEKLFF.